Presented here are 29 T cell receptor beta chains from one specimen sequenced in a study of CD8+ T cells in alopecia areata. Isolated RNA was reverse transcribed into cDNA used as the sequencing template. TCRdb keeps only in-frame clones here, not all; method: immunoSEQ multiplex PCR. The table has under 130,000 clones, 86% seen once. Described treatment: oral pan-JAK inhibitor, 5-10 mg twice daily. Sequenced here: CD8+ T cells sorted from blood, sampled between weeks 30 and 35, from a patient treated with tofacitinib. These receptors originate from a human donor with alopecia areata.

This sequence joins TRBV7-3 and TRBJ2-2; TRBD2 matches at 10 bases. J was trimmed by 3 bases and V by 1 base; bases with no gene match: 8. The germline gives CDR1 SGHTA, CDR2 FQGTGA. The CDR3 length is 18 residues. The CDR3 loop reads CASSLSPSSGGDTGELFF. Written as DNA, the CDR3 is TGTGCCAGCAGCTTAAGTCCCTCTAGCGGGGGCGACACCGGGGAGCTGTTTTTT. Based on the CDR3 plus reference TRBV7-3 and TRBJ2-2, the full variable domain is GAGVSQTPSNKVTEKGKYVELRCDPISGHTALYWYRQSLGQGPEFLIYFQGTGAADDSGLPNDRFFAVRPEGSVSTLKIQRTERGDSAVYLCASSLSPSSGGDTGELFFGEGSRLTVL.

J is TRBJ2-1 and V is TRBV6-5; 10 nucleotides match TRBD1. This CDR3 is 15 amino acids long. Germline V gives CDR1 MNHEY, CDR2 SVGAGI. V was clipped by 6 bases and J by 3 bases; unmatched bases: 5. The CDR3 DNA reads TGTGCCAGCAGCCGGGACAGGGGACTCTACAATGAGCAGTTCTTC. It specifies CASSRDRGLYNEQFF.

This clone was detected once. V is TRBV7-9 and J is TRBJ2-2; 11 bases agree with TRBD1. The CDR3 sequence is 14 residues long. V shed 6 bases, J shed 6 bases, and the junction held 3 bases outside the gene matches. Germline lookup yields CDR1 SEHNR and CDR2 FQNEAQ (reference sequence). Here the CDR3 reads CASSGQGAAGELFF. CDR3 nucleotides: TGTGCCAGCAGTGGACAGGGGGCTGCCGGGGAGCTGTTTTTT.

The gene calls are TRBV11-2 and TRBJ2-6, with TRBD1 matching over 9 bases. CDR1 and CDR2 (germline): SGHAT, FQNNGV. The CDR3 extends over 17 amino acids. Losses at the gene ends were 3 bases for V and 0 bases for J; bases not matched to a gene: 3. The CDR3 protein is CASSLDRGYSGANVLTF. CDR3 coding DNA: TGTGCCAGCAGCTTGGACAGGGGATACTCTGGGGCCAACGTCCTGACTTTC.

This clone was observed a few times. The chain combines TRBV27 with TRBJ2-1, with D unclear. V dropped 5 bases and J dropped 6 bases, with 11 bases sitting between them. This CDR3 spans 13 amino acids. Germline CDR1 reads MNHEY; CDR2 reads SMNVEV (reference sequence). CDR3 in amino acids: CASSPYPGNEQFF. Written as DNA, the CDR3 is TGTGCCAGCAGTCCCTACCCAGGCAATGAGCAGTTCTTC.

Of note for this clone: In the same sample, other DNA sequences code for this CDR3. The chain employs TRBV5-1 and TRBJ2-1, with TRBD2 as a possible D gene (6 bases). V dropped 4 bases and J dropped 7 bases, with 9 bases sitting between them. CDR3 length: 12 residues. Germline-derived CDR1 and CDR2 are SGHRS and YFSETQ. The DNA for the CDR3 is TGCGCCAGCAGCCTGGGGGGAAATGAGCAGTTCTTC. Its translation: CASSLGGNEQFF.

The chain uses TRBV29-1 and TRBJ2-1; 13 bases align to TRBD2. The V and J ends lost 1 base and 8 bases, in that order; junction bases with no gene match: 14. The CDR3 contains 18 residues. Germline lookup yields CDR1 SQVTM and CDR2 ANQGSEA. CDR3 nucleotide sequence: TGCAGCGTTGAAGGGACAACAACGGGGACTAGCGGGATCTATGAGCAGTTCTTC. Translated: CSVEGTTTGTSGIYEQFF.

The chain links TRBV13 to TRBJ2-7; 7 bases match TRBD2. Per germline, CDR1 PRHDT and CDR2 FYEKMQ (reference sequence). CDR3 length equals 14 residues. Germline trimming cut 8 bases from V and 2 bases from J; bases unmatched to any gene: 9. CDR3 nucleotides: TGTGCCAGCGCCACCGGACTAGGGCCCTACGAGCAGTACTTC. Its translation is CASATGLGPYEQYF.

The gene calls are TRBV9 and TRBJ1-4; TRBD1 matches 7 bases. Unmatched junction bases numbered 2, after V lost 3 bases and J lost 0 bases. The germline V gene encodes CDR1 SGDLS and CDR2 YYNGEE. The CDR3 spans 15 residues. The CDR3 sequence is CASSAQGATNEKLFF. In DNA, the CDR3 is TGTGCCAGCAGCGCCCAGGGGGCAACTAATGAAAAACTGTTTTTT.

This chain uses TRBV5-1 with TRBJ2-1, with a tentative D call TRBD2 (7 bases). Per the germline V gene, CDR1 is SGHRS and CDR2 is YFSETQ. V was clipped by 4 bases and J by 4 bases, with 12 bases between them. The CDR3 consists of 14 residues. The CDR3: CASSEGGTYNEQFF. The CDR3 DNA is TGCGCCAGCAGCGAGGGGGGGACATACAATGAGCAGTTCTTC.

This chain links TRBV7-9 with TRBJ2-3; D is unresolved. Germline assignment: CDR1 SEHNR and CDR2 FQNEAQ (reference sequence). This CDR3 spans 14 amino acids. Between the trimmed V and J ends, which lost 4 bases and 6 bases, there was a span of 14 bases. Here the CDR3 reads CASSYPFPPDTQYF. DNA for the CDR3: TGTGCCAGCAGCTACCCATTTCCCCCCGATACGCAGTATTTT.

The V call is TRBV30, the J call TRBJ2-1; D might be TRBD2 (6 bases). The CDR3 spans 11 residues. V was shortened by 0 bases and J by 13 bases, with 10 bases between the two germline ends. Germline lookup yields CDR1 GTSNPN and CDR2 SVGIG (reference sequence). CDR3 in DNA: TGTGCCTGGAGTGTACCGGGACTTCAGTTCTTC. Protein: CAWSVPGLQFF.

This chain links TRBV6-5 with TRBJ2-5; D gene unclear. The assigned J gene may be wrong: the sequence end matches TRBJ2-7 better. Germline CDR1 and CDR2: MNHEY and SVGAGI. The CDR3 runs 11 residues. CDR3 nucleotides: TGTGCCAGCAGTTACGGAGTCGAGCAGTACTTC. Amino acid sequence: CASSYGVEQYF.

The CDR3 protein is CASSRGAGWTQYF. For the CDR3, the DNA is TGTGCCAGCAGCCGCGGGGCAGGGTGGACCCAGTACTTC. V is TRBV7-9 and J is TRBJ2-5; a possible D gene is TRBD2 (6 bases). V gave up 5 bases and J gave up 7 bases, with 14 bases separating them. Germline V gene lookup returns CDR1 SEHNR and CDR2 FQNEAQ (reference sequence). CDR3 size: 13 residues.

The chain combines TRBV30 with TRBJ2-1; possibly TRBD2 for D (5 bases). Trimming shortened V by 5 bases and J by 3 bases, and 11 bases separated the two germline ends. CDR1 GTSNPN and CDR2 SVGIG come from the germline V gene (reference sequence). The CDR3 length is 13 residues. DNA for the CDR3: TGTGCCTGGGCCGGGATCAACTACAATGAGCAGTTCTTC. Residues: CAWAGINYNEQFF.

The V gene is TRBV5-5, the J gene TRBJ1-6, with TRBD1 matching 7 bases. Germline loops: CDR1 SGHKS, CDR2 YYEKEE (reference sequence). V gave up 4 bases and J gave up 7 bases; unmatched junction bases: 5. The CDR3 contains 14 residues. The CDR3 loop is CASSTPGGNSPLHF. CDR3 nucleotide sequence: TGTGCCAGCAGCACGCCAGGGGGAAATTCACCCCTCCACTTT.

This clone has more than one count but fewer than ten. V and J are TRBV29-1 and TRBJ2-1, with 8 bases identical to TRBD1. The CDR3 loop spans 14 amino acids. Germline values: CDR1 SQVTM, CDR2 ANQGSEA. With V trimmed by 7 bases and J by 4 bases, 9 bases remained unmatched. CDR3 nucleotides: TGCAGCGCCAACAGGGGGTCAACTTACAATGAGCAGTTCTTC. Protein product: CSANRGSTYNEQFF.

The chain combines TRBV2 with TRBJ2-5, with 11 bases fitting TRBD2. V was pared by 8 bases and J by 4 bases, with 6 bases of the junction left unmatched. Germline-derived CDR1 and CDR2 are SNHLY and FYNNEI. The CDR3 is made up of 14 amino acids. In DNA form, the CDR3 reads TGTGCCAGCGATAGCGGGAGGGGGACAGAGACCCAGTACTTC. This translates into CASDSGRGTETQYF.

The CDR3 loop is CASSRRLAGVSETQYF. In DNA form, the CDR3 reads TGTGCCAGCAGTCGAAGACTAGCGGGAGTTTCAGAGACCCAGTACTTC. The genes are TRBV27 and TRBJ2-5; 12 nucleotides match TRBD2. V lost 5 bases, J lost 4 bases, and 8 bases stayed unmatched. CDR3 length: 16 amino acids. Germline V lookup: CDR1 MNHEY, CDR2 SMNVEV (reference sequence).

The chain has TRBV4-1 and TRBJ1-1; the D gene is possibly TRBD1 (6 bases). CDR1 and CDR2 (germline): MGHRA, YSYEKL. The V end lost 0 bases, the J end lost 1 base, and 9 bases lay between the germline ends. CDR3 size: 15 residues. The CDR3 region has the DNA TGCGCCAGCAGCCAAGAAGAGACAGGGAACACTGAAGCTTTCTTT. It specifies CASSQEETGNTEAFF.

The chain couples TRBV30 to TRBJ1-2; 7 bases match TRBD1. This CDR3 has 16 amino acids. V trimming: 4 bases; J trimming: 8 bases; junction bases outside the gene matches: 19. Germline V gene lookup returns CDR1 GTSNPN and CDR2 SVGIG (reference sequence). This chain's CDR3 is CAWNLGGRGITGGYTF. The DNA for the CDR3 is TGTGCCTGGAACCTCGGGGGCAGGGGGATTACGGGCGGCTACACCTTC.

The rearrangement uses TRBV14 and TRBJ2-7; TRBD1 might be the D (5 bases). Germline V gives CDR1 SGHDN, CDR2 FVKESK. The CDR3 extends over 15 amino acids. V lost 4 bases to trimming and J lost 4 bases, with 17 bases between them. The CDR3: CASSPIAGYQYEQYF. CDR3 nucleotide sequence: TGTGCCAGCAGCCCAATAGCAGGGTATCAGTACGAGCAGTACTTC. Full variable domain (missing parts from reference TRBV14 and TRBJ2-7): EAGVTQFPSHSVIEKGQTVTLRCDPISGHDNLYWYRRVMGKEIKFLLHFVKESKQDESGMPNNRFLAERTGGTYSTLKVQPAELEDSGVYFCASSPIAGYQYEQYFGPGTRLTVT.

The V call is TRBV27, the J call TRBJ2-7; D uncertain. Germline V gives CDR1 MNHEY, CDR2 SMNVEV (reference sequence). This CDR3 spans 11 amino acids. Trimming shortened V by 4 bases and J by 7 bases, and 8 bases separated the two germline ends. The CDR3: CASSSGLEQYF. CDR3 sequence (DNA): TGTGCCAGCAGTTCCGGCTTGGAGCAGTACTTC.

In its sample, this clone was seen a few times. Other DNA sequences within the sample encode an identical CDR3. CDR3 nucleotide sequence: TGTGCCAGCAGATCTGGACTAGCGGGTACAGATACGCAGTATTTT. Amino acid sequence: CASRSGLAGTDTQYF. The rearrangement links TRBV6-5 to TRBJ2-3; TRBD2 matches 11 bases. Germline CDR1 MNHEY, CDR2 SVGAGI. CDR3 length equals 15 residues. V was pared by 6 bases and J by 3 bases, with 5 bases of the junction left unmatched.

The rearrangement links TRBV19 to TRBJ2-1, with D possibly being TRBD2 (5 bases). Trimming removed 7 bases at V and 1 base at J, with 20 bases between. The CDR3 loop spans 17 amino acids. Germline CDR1 LNHDA, CDR2 SQIVND (reference sequence). The chain's CDR3 is CASTLNFGGPSYNEQFF. The CDR3 DNA reads as TGTGCCAGTACCCTCAATTTCGGCGGGCCTTCCTACAATGAGCAGTTCTTC.

V is TRBV5-1 and J is TRBJ1-6; 7 bases are a match to TRBD1. Germline CDR1 and CDR2: SGHRS and YFSETQ. The CDR3 covers 18 residues. Germline trimming cut 4 bases from V and 2 bases from J; bases unmatched to any gene: 12. CDR3 protein: CASSVKTRQGTYNSPLHF. CDR3 bases: TGCGCCAGCAGCGTTAAGACTCGACAGGGAACCTATAATTCACCCCTCCACTTT.

The chain employs TRBV15 and TRBJ2-3; D may be TRBD2 (5 bases). CDR3 length: 14 residues. Germline CDR1 and CDR2: LNHNV and YYDKDF (reference sequence). Trimming cost V 4 bases and J 6 bases, with 14 bases left between them. As DNA, the CDR3 is TGTGCCACCAGCACGGCGGAGGAGCTGGATACGCAGTATTTT. Its translation is CATSTAEELDTQYF.

The genes are TRBV4-1 and TRBJ2-5; the D call may be TRBD1 or TRBD2 (5 bases each). This CDR3 comprises 15 residues. Trimming took 5 bases from V and 2 from J, leaving 15 bases between them. CDR1 and CDR2 from the germline V gene are MGHRA and YSYEKL. The CDR3 coding sequence is TGCGCCAGCAGCACGGGACCGAGGCCTCAAGAGACCCAGTACTTC. It codes for CASSTGPRPQETQYF.

The chain couples TRBV29-1 to TRBJ2-2; TRBD1 aligns across 9 bases. Germline V gene lookup returns CDR1 SQVTM and CDR2 ANQGSEA. This CDR3 has 13 residues. With 5 bases clipped from V and 7 bases from J, the junction kept 5 bases outside the gene matches. The CDR3 protein is CSVLDRGNGELFF. The CDR3 nucleotides read TGCAGCGTTTTGGACAGGGGTAACGGGGAGCTGTTTTTT.